The 32 T cell receptor beta chains given below trace back to one sample, sequenced in a study of blood T cell repertoires in COVID-19. This table comes from immunoSEQ multiplex PCR, and its TCRdb copy is limited to in-frame clones, with some not included. The sample has about 400,000 clones, 86% seen once; the top ten hold approximately 1.4%. Sequenced input: peripheral blood. The source is a woman aged 25 to 39 with active or convalescent COVID-19.

The gene calls are TRBV11-2 and TRBJ1-2; D ambiguous. V lost 3 bases and J 4 bases, leaving 6 bases between the germline ends. The CDR3 length is 12 residues. The germline V gene has CDR1 SGHAT and CDR2 FQNNGV. CDR3 in DNA: TGTGCCAGCAGCTTGGGCAGCTATGGCTACACCTTC. Its protein is CASSLGSYGYTF. Variable domain in full (rest from reference TRBV11-2 and TRBJ1-2): EAGVAQSPRYKIIEKRQSVAFWCNPISGHATLYWYQQILGQGPKLLIQFQNNGVVDDSQLPKDRFSAERLKGVDSTLKIQPAKLEDSAVYLCASSLGSYGYTFGSGTRLTVV.

The count of this clone is one. Sequence at one end of the junction differs from germline and may be a read error. The J gene is TRBJ1-2, the V gene TRBV29-1, with 7 bases that match TRBD1. This CDR3 spans 12 amino acids. Germline values: CDR1 SQVTM, CDR2 ANQGSEA. The CDR3 here is CSVEAAGQHYTF. The CDR3 DNA reads as TGCAGCGTGGAAGCCGCGGGACAGCACTACACCTTC.

The V call is TRBV3-1 (or the pseudogene TRBV3-2), the J call TRBJ1-2, with 12 bases aligning to TRBD1. The CDR3 runs to 17 residues. Germline lookup yields CDR1 LGHDT and CDR2 YNNKEL (reference sequence). Trimming cost V 2 bases and J 5 bases; bases outside gene matches: 9. CDR3 coding DNA: TGTGCCAGCAGCCAATTTGGGACAGGGGGCGTTATATATGGCTACACCTTC. Amino acids: CASSQFGTGGVIYGYTF.

The rearrangement links TRBV20-1 to TRBJ1-1; D is ambiguous. This CDR3 contains 14 residues. Germline V gene data show CDR1 as DFQATT and CDR2 as SNEGSKA (reference sequence). Trimming shortened V by 3 bases and J by 2 bases, and 13 bases separated the two germline ends. The CDR3 nucleotides are TGCAGTGCTAGTCGCTCCCAGGCAAACACTGAAGCTTTCTTT. Its translation is CSASRSQANTEAFF.

This chain joins TRBV4-1 and TRBJ1-4; perhaps TRBD1 as D (6 bases). The CDR3 contains 15 residues. Trimming pared 3 bases from V and 9 bases from J, leaving 17 bases between. Germline V gene sequence: CDR1 MGHRA, CDR2 YSYEKL. The CDR3, as DNA: TGCGCCAGCAGCCAGCTGGACAGCACCCCCCAAAAACTGTTTTTT. The encoded protein is CASSQLDSTPQKLFF.

This clone was seen just once. The rearrangement joins TRBV21-1 to TRBJ2-1; the table's D call, TRBD2, was not checked against the DNA. TRBV21-1 is a documented pseudogene. The CDR3 contains 12 residues. The CDR3 nucleotides are TGTGCCACTTACGACTGGTACAATGAGCAGTTCTTC. Translating gives CATYDWYNEQFF.

The rearrangement links TRBV12-5 to TRBJ2-1, with TRBD1 matching 8 bases. Trimming took 7 bases from V and 5 from J; bases not matched to a gene: 7. The CDR3 runs 14 residues. Germline V gives CDR1 LGHNT, CDR2 FRNRAP. The CDR3 DNA reads TGTGCTAGTGCCTCGCAGGGGGCCCACAATGAGCAGTTCTTC. Protein product: CASASQGAHNEQFF.

This clone was counted between two and nine times. The V and J genes are TRBV10-2 and TRBJ2-7; D gene uncertain. The CDR3 has 14 amino acids. Deletions cut 3 bases from V and 0 bases from J, with 9 bases between. In germline, CDR1 is WSHSY, CDR2 SAAADI. In DNA, the CDR3 is TGCGCCAGCAGTGAAGCAGGTCTCTCCTACGAGCAGTACTTC. It encodes CASSEAGLSYEQYF.

This sequence joins TRBV5-1 and TRBJ1-1; weak D call: TRBD1 (5 bases). Trimming pared 2 bases from V and 4 bases from J, leaving 12 bases between. Germline V gene sequence: CDR1 SGHRS, CDR2 YFSETQ. The CDR3 is made up of 14 amino acids. Here the CDR3 DNA reads TGCGCCAGCAGCTTTGGGGACTTCGTCACTGAAGCTTTCTTT. This encodes CASSFGDFVTEAFF.

The rearrangement joins TRBV11-2 to TRBJ1-4; maybe TRBD1 (5 bases). This CDR3 has 15 amino acids. In germline, CDR1 is SGHAT, CDR2 FQNNGV. Trimming removed 1 base from V and 6 bases from J, with 12 bases in between. The CDR3 region is CASSLGQIADEKLFF. In nucleotides, the CDR3 is TGTGCCAGCAGCTTAGGACAGATCGCCGATGAAAAACTGTTTTTT.

The chain employs TRBV2 and TRBJ1-2; 7 bases align to TRBD1. Germline lookup yields CDR1 SNHLY and CDR2 FYNNEI. The trim removed 5 bases at V and 3 bases at J, leaving 3 bases unmatched. The CDR3 covers 13 residues. CDR3 in amino acids: CASSLGQDYGYTF. The CDR3 DNA reads TGTGCCAGCAGTTTAGGACAGGACTATGGCTACACCTTC.

The chain employs TRBV5-1 and TRBJ1-5; D unresolved. CDR1 and CDR2 (germline): SGHRS, YFSETQ. CDR3 length: 19 residues. V was trimmed by 2 bases and J by 0 bases, leaving 21 bases between them. CDR3 sequence reads: CASSFGRPTPSDSNQPQHF. The CDR3 DNA reads TGCGCCAGCAGCTTCGGCCGGCCGACACCGTCAGATAGCAATCAGCCCCAGCATTTT.

This chain uses TRBV30 with TRBJ1-1, with 9 bases aligning to TRBD1. With V trimmed by 4 bases and J by 5 bases, 8 bases remained unmatched. CDR3 length equals 14 residues. CDR1 GTSNPN and CDR2 SVGIG come from the germline V gene (reference sequence). In nucleotides, the CDR3 is TGTGCCTGGAACCCCGGGACAGGGTGGACTGAAGCTTTCTTT. It translates to CAWNPGTGWTEAFF.

The V gene is TRBV4-1, the J gene TRBJ2-7, with 8 bases aligning to TRBD2. Germline lookup yields CDR1 MGHRA and CDR2 YSYEKL. With V trimmed by 3 bases and J by 6 bases, 13 bases remained unmatched. This CDR3 comprises 16 residues. CDR3 loop: CASSHGPGLESGEQYF. For the CDR3, the DNA is TGCGCCAGCAGCCATGGACCGGGACTAGAGTCGGGCGAGCAGTACTTC.

The V and J genes are TRBV6-1 and TRBJ1-5, with a weak D call TRBD1 (5 bases). Germline CDR1 and CDR2: MNHNS and SASEGT. The CDR3 spans 15 residues. Trimming took off 1 base at V and 3 bases at J, with 10 bases between the two ends. For the CDR3, the DNA is TGTGCCAGCAGTGAAGTCTTGACAGTCAATCAGCCCCAGCATTTT. This encodes CASSEVLTVNQPQHF.

The chain combines TRBV18 with TRBJ1-3; D ambiguous. The CDR3 covers 14 residues. Germline V CDR1 and CDR2: KGHSH, LQKENI. V was trimmed by 6 bases and J by 4 bases, leaving 13 bases between them. The CDR3 region is CASSLAGSGNTIYF. CDR3 in DNA: TGTGCCAGCTCCCTGGCGGGGAGCGGAAACACCATATATTTT.

The chain is built from TRBV10-3 and TRBJ1-1, with TRBD1 as a possible D gene (5 bases). V gave up 2 bases and J gave up 0 bases, with 13 bases separating them. The CDR3 consists of 16 residues. From germline, CDR1 is ENHRY and CDR2 SYGVKD. The CDR3 nucleotides read TGTGCCATCAGTGAGAGCCAGGGCGGGATGAACACTGAAGCTTTCTTT. Its protein product is CAISESQGGMNTEAFF.

The rearrangement uses TRBV7-9 and TRBJ2-4; 10 bases align to TRBD1. CDR1 is SEHNR and CDR2 is FQNEAQ in the germline V gene (reference sequence). The CDR3 has 16 residues. V shed 5 bases, J shed 2 bases, and the junction held 6 bases outside the gene matches. The CDR3 region has the DNA TGTGCCAGCAGCCAAGGACAGGGGGTATCCAAAAACATTCAGTACTTC. Amino acids: CASSQGQGVSKNIQYF.

The chain links TRBV12-3 or TRBV12-4 to TRBJ1-3; no clear D gene. CDR3 length equals 13 residues. Trimming shortened V by 6 bases and J by 0 bases, and 6 bases separated the two germline ends. For the CDR3, the DNA is TGTGCCAGCAGCACAACCTCTGGAAACACCATATATTTT. It encodes CASSTTSGNTIYF.

This clone showed up just once. The V and J genes are TRBV6-1 and TRBJ2-7; 8 nucleotides agree with TRBD1. The junction had 3 bases not matched to a gene; V was cut back by 2 bases and J by 6 bases. Looked up from germline, CDR1 is MNHNS and CDR2 is SASEGT. CDR3 length: 13 amino acids. CDR3: CASSERTGSEQYF. CDR3 bases: TGTGCCAGCAGTGAAAGGACAGGGAGCGAGCAGTACTTC.

Comment on this clone: One end of the junction fails to match germline, which may point to a read error. The genes are TRBV2 and TRBJ2-3, with D possibly TRBD2 on 6 matching bases. CDR3 length: 15 residues. Germline V gene lookup returns CDR1 SNHLY and CDR2 FYNNEI. CDR3 nucleotides: TGTGCCAGCAGTGCCGGGACTCAGCCCACAGTTACGCAGTATTTT. Translation: CASSAGTQPTVTQYF.

The V gene is TRBV5-3, the J gene TRBJ2-7, with TRBD2 matching over 8 bases. TRBV5-3 is classed as an ORF, of uncertain function. This CDR3 is 15 amino acids long. V trimming: 4 bases; J trimming: 6 bases; junction bases outside the gene matches: 12. CDR3 DNA sequence: TGTGCCAGAAGCCTGGGGACCAGCGGGAGAGTCGAGCAGTACTTC. As protein: CARSLGTSGRVEQYF.

V is TRBV19 and J is TRBJ1-5; possible D gene TRBD1, 5 bases. The CDR3 covers 17 residues. CDR1 and CDR2 from the germline V gene are LNHDA and SQIVND (reference sequence). Trimming shortened V by 5 bases and J by 0 bases, and 17 bases separated the two germline ends. CDR3 in amino acids: CASSHSRAGFSNQPQHF. CDR3 sequence (DNA): TGTGCCAGTAGTCACTCTCGGGCAGGGTTTAGCAATCAGCCCCAGCATTTT.

The rearrangement links TRBV2 to TRBJ2-7, with D tentatively TRBD1 (6 bases). This CDR3 has 14 amino acids. V lost 4 bases and J 2 bases, leaving 12 bases between the germline ends. Germline V gene lookup returns CDR1 SNHLY and CDR2 FYNNEI. The CDR3 DNA is TGTGCCAGCAGTGTATCAGGGGAGCCCTACGAGCAGTACTTC. Amino acid sequence: CASSVSGEPYEQYF.

V usage is TRBV11-3 and J usage is TRBJ2-1; TRBD2 might be the D (7 bases). CDR1 and CDR2 from the germline V gene are SGHNT and YENEEA. The CDR3 is 18 amino acids. V was trimmed by 5 bases and J by 3 bases, leaving 23 bases between them. The CDR3 nucleotides are TGTGCCAGCAGCCCAGGAGCCAAGGGGGGGGGTTTCTACAATGAGCAGTTCTTC. This translates into CASSPGAKGGGFYNEQFF.

The chain carries TRBV18 and TRBJ2-5; 12 positions match TRBD2. This CDR3 has 15 residues. Germline V gene sequence: CDR1 KGHSH, CDR2 LQKENI. The V gene end was trimmed by 1 base and the J gene end by 3 bases; junction bases not matched to a gene: 0. Here the CDR3 reads CASSPRLAGEETQYF. Written as DNA, the CDR3 is TGTGCCAGCTCACCACGACTAGCGGGGGAAGAGACCCAGTACTTC.

The chain couples TRBV6-5 to TRBJ2-5, with 13 bases lining up with TRBD2. The CDR3 contains 15 residues. Per the germline V gene, CDR1 is MNHEY and CDR2 is SVGAGI. V was pared by 6 bases and J by 5 bases, with 6 bases of the junction left unmatched. CDR3 in amino acids: CASRRTSGSGETQYF. The CDR3, as DNA: TGTGCCAGCAGGAGGACTAGCGGGAGCGGGGAGACCCAGTACTTC.

The chain is built from TRBV30 and TRBJ1-4, with 9 bases aligning to TRBD1. The J segment lost 3 bases and the V segment lost 6 bases, leaving 5 bases of the junction unmatched. This CDR3 contains 14 residues. CDR1 is GTSNPN, CDR2 SVGIG, per germline (reference sequence). The CDR3 here is CACNRDRANEKLFF. As DNA, the CDR3 is TGTGCCTGCAACCGGGACAGGGCTAATGAAAAACTGTTTTTT.

The chain links TRBV5-4 to TRBJ2-1; 13 bases agree with TRBD2. Trimming took 4 bases from V and 4 from J; bases not matched to a gene: 5. Germline assignment: CDR1 SGHNT and CDR2 YYREEE (reference sequence). CDR3 size: 16 residues. The CDR3 bases are TGTGCCAGCAGCCCGTCACTAGCGGGGGGGTACAATGAGCAGTTCTTC. Amino acid sequence: CASSPSLAGGYNEQFF.

The V call is TRBV2, the J call TRBJ1-2; D is perhaps TRBD1 (5 bases). There are 13 residues in the CDR3. Between the trimmed V and J ends, which lost 4 bases and 12 bases, there was a span of 18 bases. CDR1 and CDR2 from the germline V gene are SNHLY and FYNNEI. The CDR3 DNA reads as TGTGCCAGCAGTGTTGAGCAGGGTTATTTCCACACCTTC. As protein: CASSVEQGYFHTF.

The J gene is TRBJ1-1, the V gene TRBV4-1; D uncertain. Germline V gene data show CDR1 as MGHRA and CDR2 as YSYEKL. This CDR3 is built from 13 residues. V was pared by 2 bases and J by 9 bases, with 13 bases between. DNA for the CDR3: TGCGCCAGCAGCCAAACCGAGGGCAGAAAAGCTTTCTTT. This codes for CASSQTEGRKAFF.

The genes are TRBV6-6 and TRBJ1-5, with D possibly TRBD1 on 5 matching bases. The CDR3 runs to 15 residues. Per germline, CDR1 MNHNY and CDR2 SVGAGI (reference sequence). V was shortened by 2 bases and J by 6 bases, with 14 bases between the two germline ends. DNA for the CDR3: TGTGCCAGCAGTTACGTGGGGGGAGGCGGTCAGCCCCAGCATTTT. This encodes CASSYVGGGGQPQHF.